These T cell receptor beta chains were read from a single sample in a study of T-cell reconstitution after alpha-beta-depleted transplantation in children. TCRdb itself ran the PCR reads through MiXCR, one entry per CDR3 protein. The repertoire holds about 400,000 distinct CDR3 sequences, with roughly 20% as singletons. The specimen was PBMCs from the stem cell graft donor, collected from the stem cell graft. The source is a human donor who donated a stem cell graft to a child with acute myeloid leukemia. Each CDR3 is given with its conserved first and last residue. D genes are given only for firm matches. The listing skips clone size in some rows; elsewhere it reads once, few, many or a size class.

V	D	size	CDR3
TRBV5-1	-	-	CASSHGTVEETQYF
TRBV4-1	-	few	CASSQERAIDDTQYF
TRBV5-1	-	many	CASSLVLVHEQFF
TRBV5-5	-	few	CASSLGSQYTDTQYF
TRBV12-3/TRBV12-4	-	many	CASTAASTDTQYF
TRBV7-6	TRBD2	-	CASSSLAGGTNTGELFF
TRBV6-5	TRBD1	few	CASSRQGQINTGELFF
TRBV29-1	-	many	CSVDLADTQYF
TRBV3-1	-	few	CASSQGLGGEQFF
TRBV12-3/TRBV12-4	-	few	CASIQTGIKETQYF